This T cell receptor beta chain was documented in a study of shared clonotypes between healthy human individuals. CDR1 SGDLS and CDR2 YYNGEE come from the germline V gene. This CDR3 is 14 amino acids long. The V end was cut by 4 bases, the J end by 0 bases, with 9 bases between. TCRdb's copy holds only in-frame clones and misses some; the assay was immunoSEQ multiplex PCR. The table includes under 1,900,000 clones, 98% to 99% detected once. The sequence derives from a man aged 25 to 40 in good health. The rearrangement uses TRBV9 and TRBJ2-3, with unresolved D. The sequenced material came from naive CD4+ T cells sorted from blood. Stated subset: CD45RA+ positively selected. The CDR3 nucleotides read TGTGCCAGCAGCCCTACTGGAAGCACAGATACGCAGTATTTT. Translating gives CASSPTGSTDTQYF.